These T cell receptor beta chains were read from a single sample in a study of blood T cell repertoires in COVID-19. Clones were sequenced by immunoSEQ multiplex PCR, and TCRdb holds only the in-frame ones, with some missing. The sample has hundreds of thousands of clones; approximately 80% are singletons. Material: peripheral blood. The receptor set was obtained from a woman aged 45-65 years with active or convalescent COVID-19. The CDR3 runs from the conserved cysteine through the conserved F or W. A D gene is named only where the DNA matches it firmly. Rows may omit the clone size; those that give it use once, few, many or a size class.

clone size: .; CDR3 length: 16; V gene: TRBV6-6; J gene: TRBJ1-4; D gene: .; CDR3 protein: CASTPARGRANEKLFF; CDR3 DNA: TGTGCCAGCACCCCCGCCCGAGGGAGGGCTAATGAAAAACTGTTTTTT
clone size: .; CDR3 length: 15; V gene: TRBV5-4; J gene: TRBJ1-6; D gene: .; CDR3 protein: CASTRAGVRDSPLHF; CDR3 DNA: TGTGCCAGCACCCGGGCCGGTGTCAGGGATTCACCCCTCCACTTT
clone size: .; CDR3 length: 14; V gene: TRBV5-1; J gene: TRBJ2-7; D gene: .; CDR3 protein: CASSWDGGSYEQYF; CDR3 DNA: TGCGCCAGCAGCTGGGACGGGGGCTCCTACGAGCAGTACTTC
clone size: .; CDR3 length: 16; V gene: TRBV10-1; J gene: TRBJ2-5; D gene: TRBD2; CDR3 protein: CASHPPPAGLQETQYF; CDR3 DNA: TGCGCCAGCCACCCCCCGCCCGCGGGACTACAAGAGACCCAGTACTTC
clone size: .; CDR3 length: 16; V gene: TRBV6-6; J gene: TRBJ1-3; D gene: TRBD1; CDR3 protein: CASSPAGQGAGNTIYF; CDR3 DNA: TGTGCCAGCAGTCCGGCGGGACAGGGGGCGGGAAACACCATATATTTT
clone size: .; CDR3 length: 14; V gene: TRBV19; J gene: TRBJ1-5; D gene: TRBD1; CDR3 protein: CASSIGQGTQPQHF; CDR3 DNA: TGTGCCAGTAGTATAGGACAGGGGACTCAGCCCCAGCATTTT
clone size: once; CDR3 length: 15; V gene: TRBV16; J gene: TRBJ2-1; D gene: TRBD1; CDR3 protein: CASSSRDRQNNEQFF; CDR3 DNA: TGTGCCAGCAGCAGCCGGGACAGGCAGAACAATGAGCAGTTCTTC
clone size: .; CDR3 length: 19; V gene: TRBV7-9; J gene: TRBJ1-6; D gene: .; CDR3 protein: CASSFVRNSFSSYNSPLHF; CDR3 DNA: TGTGCCAGCAGCTTTGTCCGAAATTCATTTAGCTCCTATAATTCACCCCTCCACTTT
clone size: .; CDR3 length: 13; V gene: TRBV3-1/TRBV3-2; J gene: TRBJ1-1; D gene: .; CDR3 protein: CASSQTGENRAFF; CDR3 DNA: TGTGCCAGCAGCCAGACAGGTGAGAACAGGGCTTTCTTT
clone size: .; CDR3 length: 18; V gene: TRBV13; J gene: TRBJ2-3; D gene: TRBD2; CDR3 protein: CASSRRTSGTSPTDTQYF; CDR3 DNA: TGTGCCAGCAGCCGTAGGACTAGCGGGACCTCCCCCACAGATACGCAGTATTTT
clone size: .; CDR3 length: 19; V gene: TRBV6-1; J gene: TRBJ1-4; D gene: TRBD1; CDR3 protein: CASSAWTGTGPSRGEKLFF; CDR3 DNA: TGTGCCAGCAGTGCTTGGACCGGGACAGGTCCCTCGAGGGGTGAAAAACTGTTTTTT
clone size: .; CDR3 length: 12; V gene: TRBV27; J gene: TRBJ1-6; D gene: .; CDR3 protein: CASRLGPTPLHF; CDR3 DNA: TGTGCCAGCAGGTTAGGTCCTACACCCCTCCACTTT
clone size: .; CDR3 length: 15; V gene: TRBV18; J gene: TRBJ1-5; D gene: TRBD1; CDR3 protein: CASSSDRGFNQPQHF; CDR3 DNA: TGTGCCAGCTCTTCGGACAGGGGGTTCAATCAGCCCCAGCATTTT
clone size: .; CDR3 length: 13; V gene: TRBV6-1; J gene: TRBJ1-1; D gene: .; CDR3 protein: CASSDRDNGEAFF; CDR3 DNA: TGTGCCAGCAGTGATAGGGACAACGGGGAAGCTTTCTTT
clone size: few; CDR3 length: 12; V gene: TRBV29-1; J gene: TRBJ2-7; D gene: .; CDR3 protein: CSVAAATSEQYF; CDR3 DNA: TGCAGCGTTGCAGCGGCGACGTCCGAGCAGTACTTC
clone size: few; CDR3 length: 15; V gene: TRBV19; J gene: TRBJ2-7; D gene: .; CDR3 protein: CASSMGSGSRSEQYF; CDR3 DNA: TGTGCCAGTAGTATGGGATCCGGGAGTAGATCCGAGCAGTACTTC
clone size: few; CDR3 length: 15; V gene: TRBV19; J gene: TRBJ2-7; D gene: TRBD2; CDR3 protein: CASSMGSGILYEQYF; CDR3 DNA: TGTGCCAGTAGTATGGGTAGCGGGATTCTCTACGAGCAGTACTTC
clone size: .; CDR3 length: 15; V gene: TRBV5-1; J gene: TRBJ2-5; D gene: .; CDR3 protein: CASSRQSQVLETQYF; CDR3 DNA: TGCGCCAGCAGCCGCCAATCACAGGTCCTGGAGACCCAGTACTTC
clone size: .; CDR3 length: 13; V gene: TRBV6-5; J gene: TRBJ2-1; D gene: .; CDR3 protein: CASRRYRNGEQFF; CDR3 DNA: TGTGCCAGCAGGCGATACAGGAATGGTGAGCAGTTCTTC
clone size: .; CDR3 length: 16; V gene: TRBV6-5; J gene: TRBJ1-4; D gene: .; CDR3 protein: CASSFPRVLGNEKLFF; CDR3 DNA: TGTGCCAGCAGTTTCCCCAGGGTTTTGGGTAATGAAAAACTGTTTTTT
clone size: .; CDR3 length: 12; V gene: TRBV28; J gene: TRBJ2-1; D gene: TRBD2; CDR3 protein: CASSWGGNEQFF; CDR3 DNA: TGTGCCAGCAGTTGGGGGGGCAATGAGCAGTTCTTC
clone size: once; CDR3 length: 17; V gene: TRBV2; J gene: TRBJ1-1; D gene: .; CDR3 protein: CASTSGVVIILQTEAFF; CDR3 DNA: TGTGCCAGCACATCGGGGGTGGTCATAATTTTACAGACTGAAGCTTTCTTT
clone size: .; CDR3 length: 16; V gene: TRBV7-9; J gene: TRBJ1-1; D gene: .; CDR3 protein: CASSQRPGQMNTEAFF; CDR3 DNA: TGTGCCAGCAGCCAGAGGCCGGGACAAATGAACACTGAAGCTTTCTTT
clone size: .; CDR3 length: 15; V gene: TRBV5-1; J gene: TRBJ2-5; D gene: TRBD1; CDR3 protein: CASRKNRGPEETQYF; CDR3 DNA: TGCGCCAGCAGGAAAAACAGGGGGCCAGAAGAGACCCAGTACTTC
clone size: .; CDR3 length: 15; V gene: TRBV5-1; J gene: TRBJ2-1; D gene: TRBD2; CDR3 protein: CASRKLAEPYNEQFF; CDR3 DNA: TGCGCCAGCAGAAAACTAGCGGAACCCTACAATGAGCAGTTCTTC
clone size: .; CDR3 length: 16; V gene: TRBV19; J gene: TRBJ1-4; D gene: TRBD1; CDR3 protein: CASSISGTGPYEKLFF; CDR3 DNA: TGTGCCAGTAGTATCTCCGGGACAGGGCCCTATGAAAAACTGTTTTTT
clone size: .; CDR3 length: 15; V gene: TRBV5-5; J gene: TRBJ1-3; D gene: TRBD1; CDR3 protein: CASSLTRGSGNTIYF; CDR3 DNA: TGTGCCAGCAGCTTGACCAGGGGGAGCGGAAACACCATATATTTT
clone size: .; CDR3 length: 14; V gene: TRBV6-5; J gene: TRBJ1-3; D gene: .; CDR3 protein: CASARGASGNTIYF; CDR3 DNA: TGTGCCAGTGCTCGGGGGGCGAGTGGAAACACCATATATTTT
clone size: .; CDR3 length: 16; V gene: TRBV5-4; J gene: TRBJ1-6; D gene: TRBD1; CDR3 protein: CASSRGQGAPGSPLHF; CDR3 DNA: TGTGCCAGCAGCCGGGGACAGGGGGCGCCGGGTTCACCCCTCCACTTT
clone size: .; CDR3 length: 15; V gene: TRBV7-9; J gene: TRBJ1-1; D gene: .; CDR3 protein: CASSGSSIKNTEAFF; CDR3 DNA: TGTGCCTCCTCGGGGTCTAGCATAAAGAACACTGAAGCTTTCTTT
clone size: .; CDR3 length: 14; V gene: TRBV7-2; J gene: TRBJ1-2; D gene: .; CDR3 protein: CASSQSWTDYGYTF; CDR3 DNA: TGTGCCAGCAGCCAGTCCTGGACAGACTATGGCTACACCTTC
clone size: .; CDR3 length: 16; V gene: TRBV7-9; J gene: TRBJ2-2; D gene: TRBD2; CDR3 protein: CASSTTSGSYTGELFF; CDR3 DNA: TGTGCCAGCAGCACGACTAGCGGGAGTTACACCGGGGAGCTGTTTTTT
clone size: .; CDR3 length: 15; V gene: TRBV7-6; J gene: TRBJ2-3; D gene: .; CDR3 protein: CASSLDAARTDTQYF; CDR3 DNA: TGTGCCAGCAGCTTAGACGCGGCACGCACAGATACGCAGTATTTT